This TCR beta chain stems from a study of cytomegalovirus exposure and HLA in healthy donors. Study-wide context: Counted in an early data release were roughly 81 million unique TCRs from HLA-typed donors.

The germline V gene has CDR1 LGHNT and CDR2 FRNRAP. Trimming removed 0 bases from V and 1 base from J, with 10 bases in between. The CDR3 is 16 residues long. The PCR made use of 60 Vbeta and 13 Jbeta primers. TCRdb's table, derived via immunoSEQ multiplex PCR, lists solely in-frame clones and lacks some. The sample yields under 150,000 clones, roughly three quarters seen once. The V gene is TRBV12-5, the J gene TRBJ1-3; perhaps TRBD1 as D (5 bases). Sequenced material: PBMCs. The clonotype was recovered from a woman aged 45-65 years in good health and CMV-seronegative. The DNA for the CDR3 is TGTGCTAGTGGTTTGGTACTGGACATTTCTGGAAACACCATATATTTT. Encoded protein: CASGLVLDISGNTIYF.